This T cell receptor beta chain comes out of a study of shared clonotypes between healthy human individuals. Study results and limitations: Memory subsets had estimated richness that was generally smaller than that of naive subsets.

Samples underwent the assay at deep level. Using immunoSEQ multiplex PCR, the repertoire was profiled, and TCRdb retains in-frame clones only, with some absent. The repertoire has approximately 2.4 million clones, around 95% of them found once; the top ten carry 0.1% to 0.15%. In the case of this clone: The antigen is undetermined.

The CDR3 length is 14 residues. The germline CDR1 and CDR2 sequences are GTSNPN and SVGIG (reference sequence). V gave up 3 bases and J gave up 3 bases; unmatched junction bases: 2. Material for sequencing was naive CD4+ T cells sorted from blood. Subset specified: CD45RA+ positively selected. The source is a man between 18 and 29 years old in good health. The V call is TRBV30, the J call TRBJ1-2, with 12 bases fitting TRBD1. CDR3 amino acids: CAWRGQGAYYGYTF. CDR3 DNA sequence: TGTGCCTGGAGGGGACAGGGGGCATACTATGGCTACACCTTC.